This TCR beta chain was profiled in a study of CD8+ T cells in alopecia areata. cDNA prepared by RNA extraction and subsequent reverse transcription served as the template for sequencing. Measured with immunoSEQ multiplex PCR; TCRdb has only the in-frame clones, and not every one. The profile covers 180,000 or so clones, with around 51% appearing a single time and about 9.5% taken by the ten largest. Study findings and constraints: It was observed that many expanded lesional clones persisted in scalp and blood during tofacitinib. Lesional tissue from the scalp (especially in alopecia totalis/universalis) showed higher clonality than normal scalp.

Treatment here: oral pan-JAK inhibitor, 5-10 mg twice daily. Samples from alopecia areata patients were lesional scalp punch biopsies and peripheral blood. CD4+ and CD8+ T cells were sorted from PBMCs. CDR1 and CDR2 from the germline V gene are SGHDT and YYEEEE. CDR3 size: 14 residues. Trimming took off 2 bases at V and 3 bases at J, with 9 bases between the two ends. With regard to this clone: Its antigen is unknown.

The sequence derives from a human donor with alopecia areata. The input for sequencing was CD8+ T cells sorted from blood, taken around week 54, from a patient treated with tofacitinib. The rearrangement uses TRBV5-6 and TRBJ1-5; no clear D. The CDR3, as DNA: TGTGCCAGCAGCTTTCAAGGGTACAATCAGCCCCAGCATTTT. Its protein product is CASSFQGYNQPQHF.